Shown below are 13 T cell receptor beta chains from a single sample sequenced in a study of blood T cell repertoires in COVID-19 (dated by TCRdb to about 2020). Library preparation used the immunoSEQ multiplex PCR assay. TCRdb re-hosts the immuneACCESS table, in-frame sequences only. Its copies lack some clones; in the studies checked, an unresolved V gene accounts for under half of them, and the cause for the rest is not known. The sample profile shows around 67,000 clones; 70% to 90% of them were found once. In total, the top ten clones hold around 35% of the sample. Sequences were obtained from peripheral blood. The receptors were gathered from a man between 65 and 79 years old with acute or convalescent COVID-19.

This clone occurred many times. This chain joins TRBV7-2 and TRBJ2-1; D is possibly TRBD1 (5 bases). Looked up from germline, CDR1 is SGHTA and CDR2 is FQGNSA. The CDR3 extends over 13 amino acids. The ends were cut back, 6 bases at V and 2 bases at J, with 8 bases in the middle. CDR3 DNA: TGTGCCAGCAGTACGACAGCCTACAATGAGCAGTTCTTC. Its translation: CASSTTAYNEQFF.

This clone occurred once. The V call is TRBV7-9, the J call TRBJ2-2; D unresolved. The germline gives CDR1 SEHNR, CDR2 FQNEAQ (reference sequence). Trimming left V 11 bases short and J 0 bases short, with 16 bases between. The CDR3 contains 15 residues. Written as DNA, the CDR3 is TGTGCCGCAGAGCGCCCAGAAACGAACACCGGGGAGCTGTTTTTT. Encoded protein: CAAERPETNTGELFF. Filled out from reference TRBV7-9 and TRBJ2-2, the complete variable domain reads DTGVSQNPRHKITKRGQNVTFRCDPISEHNRLYWYRQTLGQGPEFLTYFQNEAQLEKSRLLSDRFSAERPKGSFSTLEIQRTEQGDSAMYLCAAERPETNTGELFFGEGSRLTVL.

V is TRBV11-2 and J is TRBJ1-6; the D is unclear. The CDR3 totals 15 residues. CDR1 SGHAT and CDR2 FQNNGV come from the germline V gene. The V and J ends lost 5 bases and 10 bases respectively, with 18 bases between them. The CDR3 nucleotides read TGTGCCAGCAGCCCTAGCGGGGAGGTTGGGTCACCCCTCCACTTT. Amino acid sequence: CASSPSGEVGSPLHF.

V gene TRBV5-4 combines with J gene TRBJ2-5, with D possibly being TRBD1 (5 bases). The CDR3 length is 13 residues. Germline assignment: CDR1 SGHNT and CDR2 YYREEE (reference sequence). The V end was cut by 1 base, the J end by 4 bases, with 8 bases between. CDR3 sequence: CASSLPGRETQYF. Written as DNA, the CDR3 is TGTGCCAGCAGCTTGCCAGGGCGAGAGACCCAGTACTTC.

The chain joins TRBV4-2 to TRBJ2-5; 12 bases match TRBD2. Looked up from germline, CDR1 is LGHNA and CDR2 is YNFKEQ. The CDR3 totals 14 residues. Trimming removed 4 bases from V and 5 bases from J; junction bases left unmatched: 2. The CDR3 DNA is TGTGCCAGCAGCCTCGGACTAGCGGGGGAGACCCAGTACTTC. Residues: CASSLGLAGETQYF.

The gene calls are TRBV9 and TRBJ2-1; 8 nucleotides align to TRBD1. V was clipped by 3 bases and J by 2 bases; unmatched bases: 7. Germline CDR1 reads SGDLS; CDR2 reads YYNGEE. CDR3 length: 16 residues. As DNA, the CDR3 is TGTGCCAGCAGCGCCGGTCAGGGGGCCCCCTACAATGAGCAGTTCTTC. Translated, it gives CASSAGQGAPYNEQFF.

CDR3 in DNA: TGTGCCAGCGAAGGGACAGGGAATTTATATGGCTACACCTTC. It codes for CASEGTGNLYGYTF. The chain is built from TRBV28 and TRBJ1-2, with 9 nucleotides matching TRBD1. The CDR3 loop spans 14 amino acids. Germline V gives CDR1 MDHEN, CDR2 SYDVKM. Trimming removed 8 bases from V and 5 bases from J; junction bases left unmatched: 9.

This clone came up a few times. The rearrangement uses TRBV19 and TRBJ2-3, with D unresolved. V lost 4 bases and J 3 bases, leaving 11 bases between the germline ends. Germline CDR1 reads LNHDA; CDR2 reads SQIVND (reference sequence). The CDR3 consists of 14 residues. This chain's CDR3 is CASSTVGSTDTQYF. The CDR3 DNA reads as TGTGCCAGTAGTACGGTCGGGTCGACAGATACGCAGTATTTT.

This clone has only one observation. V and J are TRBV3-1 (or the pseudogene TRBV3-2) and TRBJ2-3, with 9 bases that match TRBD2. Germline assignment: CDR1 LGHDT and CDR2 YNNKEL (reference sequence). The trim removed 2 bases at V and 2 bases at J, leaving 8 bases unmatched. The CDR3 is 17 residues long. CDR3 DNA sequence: TGTGCCAGCAGCCAATCGTTAGCGGGGGTATACACAGATACGCAGTATTTT. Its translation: CASSQSLAGVYTDTQYF.

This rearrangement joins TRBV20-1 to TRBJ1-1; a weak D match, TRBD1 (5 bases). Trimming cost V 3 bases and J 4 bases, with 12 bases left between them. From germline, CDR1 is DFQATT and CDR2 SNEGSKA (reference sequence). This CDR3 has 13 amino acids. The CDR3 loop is CSASEGPSTEAFF. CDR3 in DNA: TGCAGTGCTAGTGAGGGGCCGAGCACTGAAGCTTTCTTT.

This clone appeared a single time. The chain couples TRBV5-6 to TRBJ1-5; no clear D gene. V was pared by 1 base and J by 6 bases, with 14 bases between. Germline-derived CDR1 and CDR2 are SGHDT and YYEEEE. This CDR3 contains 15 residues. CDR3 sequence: CASSLWVLGSQPQHF. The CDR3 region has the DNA TGTGCCAGCAGCTTGTGGGTATTAGGGAGTCAGCCCCAGCATTTT.

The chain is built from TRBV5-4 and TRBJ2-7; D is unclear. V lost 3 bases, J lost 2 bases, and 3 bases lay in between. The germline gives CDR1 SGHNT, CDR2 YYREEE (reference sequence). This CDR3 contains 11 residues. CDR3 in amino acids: CASSSAYEQYF. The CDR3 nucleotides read TGTGCCAGCAGCTCGGCCTACGAGCAGTACTTC.

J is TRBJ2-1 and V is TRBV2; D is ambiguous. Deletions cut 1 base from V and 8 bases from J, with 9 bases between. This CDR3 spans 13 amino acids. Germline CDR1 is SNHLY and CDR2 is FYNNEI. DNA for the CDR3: TGTGCCAGCAGTGAAGACCCCCGGGATGAGCAGTTCTTC. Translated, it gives CASSEDPRDEQFF.